In its sample, the clone carrying this TCR beta chain was seen a few times. No antigen is known for it. This sample was taken from a study of blood T cells in healthy people across ages. As for the study in general: Per every two T cells, about one barcoded beta molecule was captured by template switching. The study's findings and limits: The study could not conclusively compare naive and antigen-experienced cells, given its unsorted PBMCs. It was held that the diversity estimates obtained from one million T cells were underestimates. TCR beta diversity correlated strongly with naive T cell percentage.

The CDR3 loop spans 16 amino acids. Germline V gene lookup returns CDR1 SGHAT and CDR2 FQDESV (reference sequence). Trimming cost V 4 bases and J 8 bases; bases outside gene matches: 11. The second PCR ran roughly 6 to 11 cycles with a sample-barcoded 5' primer and J-beta primers. TCRdb fed the 5' RACE reads into MiXCR, producing one record per CDR3 protein. The sample holds 1.6 million or so distinct CDR3 sequences; approximately 32% are singletons and the top ten take about 11%. The origin of this receptor is a woman aged 25 to 39 in good health. This chain links TRBV11-1 with TRBJ2-3; 11 bases map to TRBD2. The sample was blood. The CDR3 nucleotides are TGTGCCAGCAGCTGGGGACTAGCGGCCCCCCTGAGTACGCAGTATTTT. Its translation: CASSWGLAAPLSTQYF.